This T cell receptor (beta chain) was profiled in a study of breast tumors, draining lymph nodes, adjacent tissues. V lost 5 bases and J lost 4; bases outside the gene matches: 8. Germline CDR1 and CDR2: SEHNR and FQNEAQ (reference sequence). The CDR3 covers 16 residues. A single record per CDR3 protein comes from TCRdb applying MiXCR to the multiplex PCR reads. The sample has under 150,000 distinct CDR3 sequences; 20% to 25% are singletons. Breast cancer patients provided tissue from their axillary draining lymph nodes. This clonotype has a handful of counts. This sequence joins TRBV7-9 and TRBJ2-4; 10 nucleotides line up with TRBD1. The clonotype comes from a female donor with breast cancer. Some clones in this sample may be carry-over from other donors' samples. The sample taken for sequencing was axillary lymph node tissue. The CDR3 is CASSNPGTGVKNIQYF. The CDR3 DNA is TGTGCCAGCAGCAACCCCGGGACAGGGGTTAAAAACATTCAGTACTTC.